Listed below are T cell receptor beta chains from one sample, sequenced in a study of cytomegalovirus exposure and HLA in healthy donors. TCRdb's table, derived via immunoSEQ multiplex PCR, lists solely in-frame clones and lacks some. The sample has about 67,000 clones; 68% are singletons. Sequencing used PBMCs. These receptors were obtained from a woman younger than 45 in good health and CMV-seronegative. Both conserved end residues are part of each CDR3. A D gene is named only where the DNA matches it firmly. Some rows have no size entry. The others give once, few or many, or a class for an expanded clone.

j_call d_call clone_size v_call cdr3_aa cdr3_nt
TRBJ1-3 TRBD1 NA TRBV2 CASSGATGAHTIYF TGTGCCAGCAGTGGGGCGACAGGGGCCCACACCATATATTTT
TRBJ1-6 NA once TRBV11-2 CASSLERPNSPLHF TGTGCCAGCAGCCTGGAGCGGCCCAATTCACCCCTCCACTTT
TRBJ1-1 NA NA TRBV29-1 CSVEAGTGYTEAFF TGCAGCGTTGAAGCGGGGACTGGATACACTGAAGCTTTCTTT
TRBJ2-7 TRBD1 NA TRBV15 CATSRTRTGADEQYF TGTGCCACCAGCAGAACCCGGACAGGGGCGGACGAGCAGTACTTC
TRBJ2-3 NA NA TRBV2 CASSRGMAGDTQYF TGTGCCAGCAGTCGCGGAATGGCTGGAGATACGCAGTATTTT
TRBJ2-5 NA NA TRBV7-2 CASSLGQGETQYF TGTGCCAGCAGCTTAGGGCAGGGAGAGACCCAGTACTTC
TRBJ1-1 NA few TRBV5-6 CASSLWLGQQRANTEAFF TGTGCCAGCAGCTTGTGGCTCGGACAGCAAAGGGCGAACACTGAAGCTTTCTTT
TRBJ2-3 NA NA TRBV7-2 CASSFGSGDTQYF TGTGCCAGCAGCTTCGGGTCTGGGGATACGCAGTATTTT
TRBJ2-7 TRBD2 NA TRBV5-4 CASSQASRAGGSYEQYF TGTGCCAGCAGCCAAGCGTCCCGAGCGGGGGGTTCCTACGAGCAGTACTTC
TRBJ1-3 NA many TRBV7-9 CASSISGSGNTIYF TGTGCCAGCAGCATCTCAGGCTCTGGAAACACCATATATTTT